Following are 29 T cell receptor beta chains from one sample sequenced in a study of CD8+ T cells in alopecia areata. It was cDNA, reverse transcribed from extracted RNA, that served as the sequencing template. Repertoires were generated with immunoSEQ multiplex PCR, while TCRdb's copy carries only in-frame clones and drops some. The table lists around 140,000 clones, roughly three fifths of them singletons. Specimen: CD4+ T cells sorted from blood, collected at week 0. The receptors were gathered from a human donor with alopecia areata.

The rearrangement joins TRBV30 to TRBJ2-4; D call uncertain. The V gene lost 3 bases and the J gene lost 9 bases, with 15 bases spanning the gap. Germline V gene sequence: CDR1 GTSNPN, CDR2 SVGIG (reference sequence). This CDR3 contains 13 residues. The CDR3 DNA reads TGTGCCTGGAGAGCAAAGGACGTCCGCATTCAGTACTTC. Protein product: CAWRAKDVRIQYF.

The chain carries TRBV11-2 and TRBJ2-3, with 12 bases fitting TRBD2. Trimming took 3 bases from V and 0 from J; bases not matched to a gene: 7. Germline V gene lookup returns CDR1 SGHAT and CDR2 FQNNGV. The length of the CDR3 is 18 residues. CDR3 protein: CASSFTSGGPGSTDTQYF. The CDR3 region has the DNA TGTGCCAGCAGCTTTACTAGCGGGGGGCCCGGTAGCACAGATACGCAGTATTTT.

CDR3 DNA sequence: TGTGCCAGTGCCGGGACTAGTGGCGAGACCCAGTACTTC. Protein product: CASAGTSGETQYF. The J gene is TRBJ2-5, the V gene TRBV2, with TRBD2 matching over 8 bases. CDR1 and CDR2 from the germline V gene are SNHLY and FYNNEI. V trimming: 9 bases; J trimming: 5 bases; junction bases outside the gene matches: 8. This CDR3 has 13 residues.

This clone was seen more than once but under ten times. The chain joins TRBV5-1 to TRBJ2-2; D might be TRBD1 (6 bases). V lost 0 bases to trimming and J lost 7 bases, with 13 bases between them. The CDR3 extends over 15 amino acids. Germline V gene data show CDR1 as SGHRS and CDR2 as YFSETQ. In DNA form, the CDR3 reads TGCGCCAGCAGCTTGGAGAATACAGGGATCGGGGAGCTGTTTTTT. It specifies CASSLENTGIGELFF.

The V gene is TRBV7-8, the J gene TRBJ2-1; 9 bases line up with TRBD2. The CDR3 length is 15 residues. V lost 5 bases and J lost 7; bases outside the gene matches: 9. The germline CDR1 and CDR2 sequences are SGHVS and FQNEAQ. Here the CDR3 DNA reads TGTGCCAGCAGCCCCCCGGGACTAGCAGGGAATGAGCAGTTCTTC. This encodes CASSPPGLAGNEQFF.

This clone has just a few counts. CDR3 bases: TGTGCCAGCAGCTCCCGCAGAGACTCTGGAAACACCATATATTTT. It specifies CASSSRRDSGNTIYF. J is TRBJ1-3 and V is TRBV7-2; D unresolved. V was pared by 4 bases and J by 0 bases, with 10 bases between. In germline, CDR1 is SGHTA, CDR2 FQGNSA. This CDR3 is built from 15 residues.

This clone was detected a few times. The rearrangement links TRBV5-1 to TRBJ2-2, with TRBD1 identical over 7 bases. Per the germline V gene, CDR1 is SGHRS and CDR2 is YFSETQ. V trimming: 6 bases; J trimming: 2 bases; junction bases outside the gene matches: 10. This CDR3 comprises 16 residues. DNA of the CDR3: TGCGCCAGCACCACGCAAGGGACAGCAAACACCGGGGAGCTGTTTTTT. It codes for CASTTQGTANTGELFF.

The J gene is TRBJ1-2, the V gene TRBV6-5; maybe TRBD1 (6 bases). The CDR3 covers 16 residues. Trimming cost V 0 bases and J 6 bases, with 17 bases left between them. The germline V gene encodes CDR1 MNHEY and CDR2 SVGAGI. The CDR3, as DNA: TGTGCCAGCAGTTACTCGACGGGAACAGGGCAAGATGGCTACACCTTC. Translating gives CASSYSTGTGQDGYTF.

The DNA of the CDR3 is TGTGCCAGCAGCCTTGGGAAAGGACGGGGCTACGAGCAGTACTTC. Amino acid sequence: CASSLGKGRGYEQYF. V and J are TRBV5-6 and TRBJ2-7, with D possibly matching TRBD2 (5 bases). The CDR3 extends over 15 amino acids. The V gene's germline CDR1 is SGHDT and CDR2 YYEEEE. V lost 4 bases, J lost 3 bases, and 17 bases lay in between.

In its sample, this clone was seen a few times. This chain uses TRBV29-1 with TRBJ2-7, with 7 bases matching TRBD1. Germline loops: CDR1 SQVTM, CDR2 ANQGSEA. Losses at the gene ends were 7 bases for V and 4 bases for J; bases not matched to a gene: 4. The CDR3 covers 11 residues. DNA for the CDR3: TGCAGCGCGGGACAGACTTACGAGCAGTACTTC. Its protein is CSAGQTYEQYF.

CDR3 DNA: TGTGCCAGCAGTTCTCAGGGGCAAGAGACCCAGTACTTC. It specifies CASSSQGQETQYF. J is TRBJ2-5 and V is TRBV6-5, with TRBD1 as a possible D gene (6 bases). Deletions cut 4 bases from V and 2 bases from J, with 8 bases between. This CDR3 has 13 residues. Germline V gene data show CDR1 as MNHEY and CDR2 as SVGAGI.

This chain uses TRBV4-2 with TRBJ2-4; 7 nucleotides match TRBD2. The J segment lost 2 bases and the V segment lost 5 bases, leaving 12 bases of the junction unmatched. CDR3 length: 17 amino acids. Looked up from germline, CDR1 is LGHNA and CDR2 is YNFKEQ. The CDR3 loop reads CASSSGGGKVTKNIQYF. In DNA form, the CDR3 reads TGTGCCAGCAGCTCCGGGGGAGGGAAGGTGACCAAAAACATTCAGTACTTC.

The J gene is TRBJ2-7, the V gene TRBV27; D call uncertain. V was trimmed by 5 bases and J by 0 bases, leaving 11 bases between them. This CDR3 spans 14 amino acids. Germline CDR1 is MNHEY and CDR2 is SMNVEV (reference sequence). Here the CDR3 reads CASSPSPLSYEQYF. Written as DNA, the CDR3 is TGTGCCAGCAGTCCGAGCCCCCTCTCCTACGAGCAGTACTTC.

The rearrangement joins TRBV5-6 to TRBJ2-5; D unclear. Germline V lookup: CDR1 SGHDT, CDR2 YYEEEE. The CDR3 extends over 14 amino acids. V lost 1 base, J lost 0 bases, and 7 bases lay in between. The CDR3 bases are TGTGCCAGCAGCTTGCGAGGAAACCAAGAGACCCAGTACTTC. It encodes CASSLRGNQETQYF.

The CDR3 here is CASSLDVSRPYNEQFF. DNA of the CDR3: TGTGCCAGCAGCTTGGATGTTAGCAGACCCTACAATGAGCAGTTCTTC. V usage is TRBV5-4 and J usage is TRBJ2-1; no clear D gene. Germline CDR1 and CDR2: SGHNT and YYREEE (reference sequence). The V end lost 0 bases, the J end lost 2 bases, and 12 bases lay between the germline ends. CDR3 length: 16 amino acids.

Of note for this clone: Being one base from a much bigger clone, this may be a read error. The chain recombines TRBV9 with TRBJ2-3, with no clear D. The germline V and J ends were trimmed by 4 bases and 4 bases, with 4 bases remaining between them. CDR1 is SGDLS and CDR2 is YYNGEE in the germline V gene. The CDR3 sequence is 11 residues long. The CDR3 is CASSSADTQYF. The CDR3 bases are TGTGCCAGCAGCTCAGCAGATACGCAGTATTTT.

The chain employs TRBV30 and TRBJ1-5; D remains unclear. Germline CDR1 GTSNPN, CDR2 SVGIG (reference sequence). The CDR3 totals 12 residues. Trimming removed 3 bases at V and 4 bases at J, with 7 bases between. CDR3 coding DNA: TGTGCCTGGAGATCTGGGAATCAGCCCCAGCATTTT. This translates into CAWRSGNQPQHF.

The rearrangement joins TRBV18 to TRBJ1-4; D gene ambiguous. Germline V gives CDR1 KGHSH, CDR2 LQKENI. This CDR3 has 12 residues. Trimming took off 3 bases at V and 6 bases at J, with 5 bases between the two ends. This CDR3 is CASSPDDEKLFF. The DNA for the CDR3 is TGTGCCAGCTCACCTGACGATGAAAAACTGTTTTTT.

The chain is built from TRBV25-1 and TRBJ2-2; D possibly corresponds to TRBD1 (6 bases). CDR3 length equals 14 residues. CDR1 and CDR2 (germline): MGHDK, SYGVNS. V was pared by 5 bases and J by 7 bases, with 14 bases between. This chain's CDR3 is CASSTLRGIGELFF. The DNA for the CDR3 is TGTGCCAGCAGTACCCTCAGGGGTATCGGGGAGCTGTTTTTT.

This clone has a handful of counts. The chain carries TRBV6-1 and TRBJ1-1, with TRBD1 matching over 7 bases. Germline trimming cut 1 base from V and 1 base from J; bases unmatched to any gene: 3. Germline-derived CDR1 and CDR2 are MNHNS and SASEGT. The CDR3 extends over 15 amino acids. CDR3 nucleotide sequence: TGTGCCAGCAGTGAAGTTAGGGGGCCGAACACTGAAGCTTTCTTT. Translating gives CASSEVRGPNTEAFF.

V gene TRBV7-9 combines with J gene TRBJ1-1; TRBD1 is a possible D gene (5 bases). Germline assignment: CDR1 SEHNR and CDR2 FQNEAQ (reference sequence). Trimming shortened V by 4 bases and J by 4 bases, and 10 bases separated the two germline ends. The CDR3 has 13 residues. The CDR3 reads CASSSSGGTEAFF. The CDR3, as DNA: TGTGCCAGCAGCTCATCGGGGGGCACTGAAGCTTTCTTT. The complete variable domain, with remaining parts taken from reference TRBV7-9 and TRBJ1-1, reads DTGVSQNPRHKITKRGQNVTFRCDPISEHNRLYWYRQTLGQGPEFLTYFQNEAQLEKSRLLSDRFSAERPKGSFSTLEIQRTEQGDSAMYLCASSSSGGTEAFFGQGTRLTVV.

The chain recombines TRBV5-4 with TRBJ2-1; no clear D gene. Per germline, CDR1 SGHNT and CDR2 YYREEE (reference sequence). Trimming left V 0 bases short and J 6 bases short, with 7 bases between. This CDR3 is built from 13 residues. CDR3 coding DNA: TGTGCCAGCAGCTTGGCAGGTGGCAATGAGCAGTTCTTC. The encoded protein is CASSLAGGNEQFF.

V gene TRBV7-2 combines with J gene TRBJ1-2; D perhaps matches TRBD1 (6 bases). The CDR3 sequence is 16 residues long. V was clipped by 3 bases and J by 6 bases, with 20 bases between them. The V gene's germline CDR1 is SGHTA and CDR2 FQGNSA. The CDR3 region is CASSLTRRGAADGYTF. In DNA form, the CDR3 reads TGTGCCAGCAGCTTGACCAGGCGGGGGGCGGCGGATGGCTACACCTTC.

The V call is TRBV5-4, the J call TRBJ1-4, with D hard to call. V lost 2 bases and J 5 bases, leaving 10 bases between the germline ends. Germline V gives CDR1 SGHNT, CDR2 YYREEE (reference sequence). The length of the CDR3 is 14 residues. The CDR3 DNA is TGTGCCAGCAGCTTCCCGGACGGAAATGAAAAACTGTTTTTT. Translating it yields CASSFPDGNEKLFF.

In DNA, the CDR3 is TGCGCCAGCAGCCAAGATTGGGCAGGAAACTCTGGGGCCAACGTCCTGACTTTC. Translating it yields CASSQDWAGNSGANVLTF. The V call is TRBV4-3, the J call TRBJ2-6; D is unclear. V shed 0 bases and J shed 0 bases, with 12 bases lying between them. The CDR3 totals 18 residues. Germline V gene sequence: CDR1 LGHNA, CDR2 YSLEER.

This chain connects TRBV20-1 to TRBJ1-1; D gene unclear. V lost 6 bases, J lost 4 bases, and 9 bases lay in between. Germline V gene sequence: CDR1 DFQATT, CDR2 SNEGSKA (reference sequence). The CDR3 is 11 residues long. CDR3 DNA: TGCAGTGCACGGCCGGGCACTGAAGCTTTCTTT. Translation gives CSARPGTEAFF.

The chain couples TRBV27 to TRBJ1-3; D gene uncertain. Trimming removed 4 bases from V and 6 bases from J, with 13 bases in between. The CDR3 covers 14 residues. Germline V gene data show CDR1 as MNHEY and CDR2 as SMNVEV (reference sequence). The CDR3 protein is CASSSLGMENTIYF. The CDR3, as DNA: TGTGCCAGCAGTTCTCTAGGGATGGAAAACACCATATATTTT.

The chain combines TRBV6-6 with TRBJ2-3; no clear D. Trimming stripped 2 bases from V and 0 bases from J, with 12 bases between. The CDR3 totals 16 residues. Germline V gene lookup returns CDR1 MNHNY and CDR2 SVGAGI (reference sequence). As DNA, the CDR3 is TGTGCCAGCAGTTACAGCTCAGAAGCTAGCACAGATACGCAGTATTTT. Translated: CASSYSSEASTDTQYF.

The gene calls are TRBV30 and TRBJ1-4; 9 nucleotides line up with TRBD1. Losses at the gene ends were 5 bases for V and 7 bases for J; bases not matched to a gene: 5. This CDR3 has 13 amino acids. Germline loops: CDR1 GTSNPN, CDR2 SVGIG (reference sequence). The CDR3 sequence: CAWSGTGFEKLFF. The CDR3 region has the DNA TGTGCCTGGTCCGGGACAGGGTTTGAAAAACTGTTTTTT.